These 21 T cell receptor beta chains share one sample of origin, sequenced in a study of cytotoxic CD8 clonotypes in ibrutinib-treated CLL. Clones were read by immunoSEQ multiplex PCR, and TCRdb kept only the in-frame ones, dropping some. The sample has around 97,000 clones, almost 80% seen once. The sample consisted of PBMCs, taken after 12 months of ibrutinib treatment. The receptors derive from a human donor with chronic lymphocytic leukemia.

The V and J genes are TRBV7-2 and TRBJ1-1; TRBD1 matches 7 bases. The germline V gene has CDR1 SGHTA and CDR2 FQGNSA. V dropped 5 bases and J dropped 3; count of bases not matched to a gene: 3. CDR3 length equals 13 residues. This chain's CDR3 is CASSADRDTEAFF. The CDR3 DNA reads TGTGCCAGCAGCGCCGACAGGGACACTGAAGCTTTCTTT.

This chain uses TRBV5-1 with TRBJ1-1, with D possibly being TRBD1 (6 bases). With 3 bases removed from V and 7 bases from J, the gap between germline ends came to 16 bases. CDR1 and CDR2 from the germline V gene are SGHRS and YFSETQ. There are 14 residues in the CDR3. CDR3 coding DNA: TGCGCCAGCAGCTCAAACCCGGGACATATTGAAGCTTTCTTT. It is translated as CASSSNPGHIEAFF.

The V and J genes are TRBV25-1 and TRBJ2-5, with 11 bases fitting TRBD1. CDR1 is MGHDK, CDR2 SYGVNS, per germline. The CDR3 spans 15 residues. V lost 6 bases, J lost 5 bases, and 8 bases stayed unmatched. The CDR3 sequence is CASSAGTGGWETQYF. The DNA of the CDR3 is TGTGCCAGCAGCGCCGGGACAGGGGGGTGGGAGACCCAGTACTTC.

The sample holds a few counts of this clone. The chain employs TRBV4-1 and TRBJ1-5; no definite D call. The V end lost 1 base, the J end lost 4 bases, and 5 bases lay between the germline ends. The CDR3 sequence is 13 residues long. Germline values: CDR1 MGHRA, CDR2 YSYEKL. CDR3 sequence (DNA): TGCGCCAGCAGCCAAGCCCGAAATCAGCCCCAGCATTTT. It encodes CASSQARNQPQHF.

The chain has TRBV18 and TRBJ1-4; 8 positions agree with TRBD1. The CDR3 is 15 residues long. The V gene's germline CDR1 is KGHSH and CDR2 LQKENI. Trimming removed 4 bases from V and 8 bases from J; junction bases left unmatched: 9. The CDR3 protein is CASSQRQGIREKLFF. The CDR3 nucleotides read TGTGCCAGCTCACAGAGACAGGGGATTCGGGAAAAACTGTTTTTT.

The chain carries TRBV5-5 and TRBJ2-3, with 11 bases aligning to TRBD2. CDR3 size: 16 residues. The V segment lost 4 bases and the J segment 1 base; nucleotides outside the gene matches: 5. Looked up from germline, CDR1 is SGHKS and CDR2 is YYEKEE (reference sequence). CDR3 coding DNA: TGTGCCAGCAGCCGTCTGACTAGCGGGGGCACAGATACGCAGTATTTT. It yields the protein CASSRLTSGGTDTQYF.

This chain's CDR3 is CAWIKPSGNTIYF. CDR3 in DNA: TGTGCCTGGATTAAGCCCTCTGGAAACACCATATATTTT. V gene TRBV30 combines with J gene TRBJ1-3; D gene unclear. CDR1 and CDR2 from the germline V gene are GTSNPN and SVGIG (reference sequence). The CDR3 length is 13 residues. V lost 4 bases and J 0 bases, leaving 7 bases between the germline ends.

This sequence joins TRBV18 and TRBJ1-2, with TRBD1 as a possible D gene (5 bases). CDR1 KGHSH and CDR2 LQKENI come from the germline V gene. The CDR3 is 14 amino acids. Trimming left V 6 bases short and J 7 bases short, with 18 bases between. CDR3 amino acids: CASSPVQGSTGYTF. The CDR3 coding sequence is TGTGCCAGCTCCCCCGTTCAGGGTTCGACTGGCTACACCTTC. Full variable domain (outside the CDR3, taken from reference TRBV18 and TRBJ1-2): NAGVMQNPRHLVRRRGQEARLRCSPMKGHSHVYWYRQLPEEGLKFMVYLQKENIIDESGMPKERFSAEFPKEGPSILRIQQVVRGDSAAYFCASSPVQGSTGYTFGSGTRLTVV.

The genes are TRBV27 and TRBJ2-1; D may be TRBD2 (6 bases). The CDR3 sequence is 14 residues long. Trimming stripped 4 bases from V and 6 bases from J, with 13 bases between. CDR1 and CDR2 from the germline V gene are MNHEY and SMNVEV (reference sequence). The CDR3 sequence is CASSSMGLSNEQFF. DNA of the CDR3: TGTGCCAGCAGTTCTATGGGACTTTCCAATGAGCAGTTCTTC.

J is TRBJ1-1 and V is TRBV11-1; D ambiguous. Trimming took 4 bases from V and 0 from J, leaving 9 bases between them. CDR3 length: 14 residues. Germline V gene sequence: CDR1 SGHAT, CDR2 FQDESV (reference sequence). CDR3: CASSSSGMNTEAFF. The CDR3 region has the DNA TGTGCCAGCAGCTCGTCCGGGATGAACACTGAAGCTTTCTTT. Full variable domain (missing parts from reference TRBV11-1 and TRBJ1-1): EAEVAQSPRYKITEKSQAVAFWCDPISGHATLYWYRQILGQGPELLVQFQDESVVDDSQLPKDRFSAERLKGVDSTLKIQPAELGDSAMYLCASSSSGMNTEAFFGQGTRLTVV.

V and J are TRBV18 and TRBJ2-7; D ambiguous. The length of the CDR3 is 12 residues. Trimming shortened V by 2 bases and J by 4 bases, and 6 bases separated the two germline ends. Germline CDR1 is KGHSH and CDR2 is LQKENI. The CDR3 region is CASSPGYYEQYF. CDR3 sequence (DNA): TGTGCCAGCTCACCAGGGTATTACGAGCAGTACTTC. Full variable domain (missing parts from reference TRBV18 and TRBJ2-7): NAGVMQNPRHLVRRRGQEARLRCSPMKGHSHVYWYRQLPEEGLKFMVYLQKENIIDESGMPKERFSAEFPKEGPSILRIQQVVRGDSAAYFCASSPGYYEQYFGPGTRLTVT.

V usage is TRBV30 and J usage is TRBJ2-3, with 7 bases aligning to TRBD2. CDR1 and CDR2 (germline): GTSNPN, SVGIG (reference sequence). The CDR3 length is 12 residues. J lost 6 bases, V lost 1 base, and 1 base had no gene match. This chain's CDR3 is CAWSDSGDTQYF. For the CDR3, the DNA is TGTGCCTGGAGTGATAGCGGGGATACGCAGTATTTT.

The genes are TRBV14 and TRBJ2-5; TRBD2 might be the D (6 bases). The germline gives CDR1 SGHDN, CDR2 FVKESK. The CDR3 is 15 residues long. V was cut by 4 bases and J by 2 bases, with 14 bases left in between. The CDR3: CASSRPDGSQETQYF. The CDR3 coding sequence is TGTGCCAGCAGCCGACCAGACGGGAGTCAAGAGACCCAGTACTTC. Filled out from reference TRBV14 and TRBJ2-5, the complete variable domain reads EAGVTQFPSHSVIEKGQTVTLRCDPISGHDNLYWYRRVMGKEIKFLLHFVKESKQDESGMPNNRFLAERTGGTYSTLKVQPAELEDSGVYFCASSRPDGSQETQYFGPGTRLLVL.

Note on this clone: At the DNA level, this CDR3 is encoded by other sequences in the same sample as well. V usage is TRBV7-2 and J usage is TRBJ2-7, with 7 bases lining up with TRBD1. The CDR3 covers 13 residues. The J segment lost 3 bases and the V segment lost 4 bases, leaving 3 bases of the junction unmatched. Per germline, CDR1 SGHTA and CDR2 FQGNSA. CDR3 nucleotides: TGTGCCAGCAGCTCTGCAGGGGGCTACGAGCAGTACTTC. Amino acid sequence: CASSSAGGYEQYF. Based on the CDR3 plus reference TRBV7-2 and TRBJ2-7, the full variable domain is GAGVSQSPSNKVTEKGKDVELRCDPISGHTALYWYRQSLGQGLEFLIYFQGNSAPDKSGLPSDRFSAERTGGSVSTLTIQRTQQEDSAVYLCASSSAGGYEQYFGPGTRLTVT.

The chain carries TRBV9 and TRBJ2-7; D possibly corresponds to TRBD1 (5 bases). The V and J ends lost 2 bases and 0 bases respectively, with 6 bases between them. This CDR3 comprises 13 residues. Germline CDR1 is SGDLS and CDR2 is YYNGEE. The DNA of the CDR3 is TGTGCCAGCAGCGTTCAGGGCTCCTACGAGCAGTACTTC. It encodes CASSVQGSYEQYF.

V usage is TRBV10-2 and J usage is TRBJ1-3; D possibly corresponds to TRBD1 (6 bases). Per germline, CDR1 WSHSY and CDR2 SAAADI. Trimming removed 3 bases from V and 3 bases from J, with 12 bases in between. The CDR3 has 15 residues. CDR3 coding DNA: TGCGCCAGCAGTGATAGGTGGGACATTGGAAACACCATATATTTT. It is translated as CASSDRWDIGNTIYF.

DNA of the CDR3: TGCGCCAGCAGCTTGGGTTTGGGGATTACGGGGGTGAACGAGCAGTACTTC. Protein: CASSLGLGITGVNEQYF. The V and J genes are TRBV5-1 and TRBJ2-7, with TRBD2 as a possible D gene (6 bases). Looked up from germline, CDR1 is SGHRS and CDR2 is YFSETQ. The CDR3 is 17 residues long. Trimming shortened V by 0 bases and J by 5 bases, and 21 bases separated the two germline ends.

The rearrangement links TRBV13 to TRBJ1-5; D unclear. The V end lost 0 bases, the J end lost 0 bases, and 6 bases lay between the germline ends. The CDR3 is 15 amino acids. Germline loops: CDR1 PRHDT, CDR2 FYEKMQ (reference sequence). Here the CDR3 reads CASSLGRHSNQPQHF. CDR3 in DNA: TGTGCCAGCAGCTTAGGAAGACATAGCAATCAGCCCCAGCATTTT.

The chain is built from TRBV7-6 and TRBJ1-6; D is possibly TRBD1 (6 bases). CDR1 and CDR2 (germline): SGHVS, FNYEAQ. The length of the CDR3 is 15 residues. Trimming cost V 4 bases and J 4 bases, with 11 bases left between them. The CDR3 loop is CASSYDGQYNSPLHF. The CDR3 bases are TGTGCCAGCAGCTACGACGGACAGTATAATTCACCCCTCCACTTT.

The CDR3: CASSSGEVINTEAFF. The CDR3 DNA reads as TGTGCCAGCAGCTCCGGGGAGGTCATTAACACTGAAGCTTTCTTT. This chain joins TRBV7-2 and TRBJ1-1; D gene ambiguous. CDR1 and CDR2 from the germline V gene are SGHTA and FQGNSA. V dropped 4 bases and J dropped 2 bases, with 14 bases sitting between them. This CDR3 comprises 15 residues.

The chain carries TRBV6-6 and TRBJ2-2, with TRBD2 matching 7 bases. The J segment lost 8 bases and the V segment lost 2 bases, leaving 5 bases of the junction unmatched. The CDR3 covers 14 residues. The V gene's germline CDR1 is MNHNY and CDR2 SVGAGI (reference sequence). CDR3 loop: CASSYRGDGGELFF. The CDR3 bases are TGTGCCAGCAGTTACCGGGGGGACGGAGGGGAGCTGTTTTTT.